A single sample is the source of the 22 T cell receptor beta chains below, sequenced in a study of T cell repertoires in cytomegalovirus infection. Antigens for these TCRs are unknown. TCRdb re-derived calls from the reads in MiXCR, one entry per CDR3 protein. The sample yields a few hundred thousand distinct CDR3 sequences, about 20% seen once. The input for sequencing was cultured PBMCs, taken from culture after CMV antigen stimulation. These receptors were taken from a human donor in good health (CMV status not recorded). Some clones in this sample may be carry-over from other donors' samples.

The chain uses TRBV30 and TRBJ2-3; perhaps TRBD2 as D (5 bases). Trimming shortened V by 6 bases and J by 4 bases, and 8 bases separated the two germline ends. This CDR3 has 11 residues. Germline CDR1 GTSNPN, CDR2 SVGIG (reference sequence). CDR3 DNA sequence: TGTGCCTGTAGCGTTTCAGATACGCAGTATTTT. Encoded protein: CACSVSDTQYF.

Many counts were recorded for this clonotype. The rearrangement joins TRBV7-9 to TRBJ1-1; 8 bases match TRBD1. Germline CDR1 and CDR2: SEHNR and FQNEAQ (reference sequence). V trimming: 5 bases; J trimming: 0 bases; junction bases outside the gene matches: 8. The CDR3 totals 16 residues. This chain's CDR3 is CASSPRTGSMNTEAFF. CDR3 in DNA: TGTGCCAGCAGCCCACGGACAGGGTCCATGAACACTGAAGCTTTCTTT. Based on the CDR3 plus reference TRBV7-9 and TRBJ1-1, the full variable domain is DTGVSQNPRHKITKRGQNVTFRCDPISEHNRLYWYRQTLGQGPEFLTYFQNEAQLEKSRLLSDRFSAERPKGSFSTLEIQRTEQGDSAMYLCASSPRTGSMNTEAFFGQGTRLTVV.

The V gene is TRBV24-1, the J gene TRBJ2-5; TRBD1 matches at 8 bases. Losses at the gene ends were 4 bases for V and 3 bases for J; bases not matched to a gene: 9. The germline V gene has CDR1 KGHDR and CDR2 SFDVKD. This CDR3 spans 16 amino acids. The CDR3 DNA sequence: TGTGCCACCAGTGAGTTGACAGGGGTTGGAGAAGAGACCCAGTACTTC. This sequence encodes CATSELTGVGEETQYF.

The V call is TRBV6-5, the J call TRBJ2-7; TRBD2 matches at 15 bases. CDR3 length: 16 amino acids. Germline lookup yields CDR1 MNHEY and CDR2 SVGAGI. Losses at the gene ends were 0 bases for V and 4 bases for J; bases not matched to a gene: 1. DNA of the CDR3: TGTGCCAGCAGTTACTCGGGACTAGCGGGAGGTTACGAGCAGTACTTC. This encodes CASSYSGLAGGYEQYF.

This clonotype was counted only a few times. V usage is TRBV19 and J usage is TRBJ2-1; 8 bases fit TRBD1. CDR1 LNHDA and CDR2 SQIVND come from the germline V gene (reference sequence). The ends lost 9 bases at V and 8 bases at J; junction bases unmatched: 21. The CDR3 has 17 residues. The chain's CDR3 is CARERDQGARVEDEQFF. DNA for the CDR3: TGTGCCAGAGAGAGGGATCAGGGGGCAAGGGTTGAGGATGAGCAGTTCTTC.

This clonotype has at least ten counts. J is TRBJ2-1 and V is TRBV11-3; 9 bases are a match to TRBD2. The CDR3 spans 18 residues. Germline assignment: CDR1 SGHNT and CDR2 YENEEA. V was pared by 2 bases and J by 1 base, with 9 bases of the junction left unmatched. CDR3 amino acids: CASSLTSGPLKSYNEQFF. CDR3 bases: TGTGCCAGCAGCTTAACTAGCGGGCCACTCAAATCCTACAATGAGCAGTTCTTC.

The chain carries TRBV7-6 and TRBJ1-3; possibly TRBD1 for D (5 bases). Trimming stripped 3 bases from V and 4 bases from J, with 13 bases between. CDR1 is SGHVS, CDR2 FNYEAQ, per germline. The CDR3 has 15 residues. CDR3: CASSFEPGTGNTIYF. DNA for the CDR3: TGTGCCAGCAGCTTCGAGCCAGGGACGGGAAACACCATATATTTT.

This clonotype has ten or more counts. In DNA, the CDR3 is TGTGCCAGCAGCTTAGGGCTCACTAATGAAAAACTGTTTTTT. This gives the protein CASSLGLTNEKLFF. The chain has TRBV7-2 and TRBJ1-4; D remains ambiguous. The CDR3 length is 14 residues. V shed 1 base and J shed 2 bases, with 5 bases lying between them. CDR1 is SGHTA, CDR2 FQGNSA, per germline.

Details on this clonotype: A much larger clone differs from this one at a single base, so this may be a read error. The rearrangement joins TRBV7-8 to TRBJ2-4; no clear D gene. This CDR3 comprises 15 residues. Germline V gene sequence: CDR1 SGHVS, CDR2 FQNEAQ. The DNA for the CDR3 is TGTGTCAGCAGCTTAAGTCAGTCTACATATGACCTTCAGTACTTC. Translating it yields CVSSLSQSTYDLQYF.

The chain joins TRBV10-3 to TRBJ1-1; 9 nucleotides agree with TRBD1. Losses at the gene ends were 6 bases for V and 2 bases for J; bases not matched to a gene: 4. This CDR3 contains 14 residues. Germline lookup yields CDR1 ENHRY and CDR2 SYGVKD. Here the CDR3 reads CAISLGQGNTEAFF. CDR3 coding DNA: TGTGCCATCAGCCTGGGACAGGGTAACACTGAAGCTTTCTTT.

The rearrangement joins TRBV7-8 to TRBJ2-3; 8 bases agree with TRBD2. The J segment lost 6 bases and the V segment lost 6 bases, leaving 14 bases of the junction unmatched. The CDR3 totals 16 residues. Germline values: CDR1 SGHVS, CDR2 FQNEAQ. The CDR3 reads CASRVSPGGGQDTQYF. CDR3 DNA sequence: TGTGCCAGCAGGGTTTCGCCGGGGGGGGGCCAGGATACGCAGTATTTT. Full variable domain (outside the CDR3, taken from reference TRBV7-8 and TRBJ2-3): GAGVSQSPRYKVAKRGQDVALRCDPISGHVSLFWYQQALGQGPEFLTYFQNEAQLDKSGLPSDRFFAERPEGSVSTLKIQRTQQEDSAVYLCASRVSPGGGQDTQYFGPGTRLTVL.

A few counts support this clonotype. The rearrangement uses TRBV15 and TRBJ1-5; D is unclear. Germline CDR1 is LNHNV and CDR2 is YYDKDF (reference sequence). CDR3 size: 13 residues. V lost 0 bases, J lost 7 bases, and 7 bases lay in between. CDR3 residues: CATSREVGQPQHF. DNA for the CDR3: TGTGCCACCAGCAGAGAGGTAGGACAGCCCCAGCATTTT.

The chain employs TRBV20-1 and TRBJ2-5; D not certain. Germline-derived CDR1 and CDR2 are DFQATT and SNEGSKA (reference sequence). This CDR3 comprises 15 residues. The V gene lost 0 bases and the J gene lost 1 base, with 12 bases spanning the gap. The CDR3 protein is CSARDSRGGQETQYF. DNA of the CDR3: TGCAGTGCTAGAGATTCCCGCGGCGGCCAAGAGACCCAGTACTTC.

This clonotype was counted only a few times. The chain combines TRBV9 with TRBJ2-5, with TRBD1 as a possible D gene (6 bases). There are 17 residues in the CDR3. Germline assignment: CDR1 SGDLS and CDR2 YYNGEE. V was cut by 3 bases and J by 5 bases, with 23 bases left in between. The CDR3 sequence: CASSDPRTARAWETQYF. The CDR3 DNA sequence: TGTGCCAGCAGCGACCCCAGGACAGCCCGGGCATGGGAGACCCAGTACTTC.

Concerning this clonotype: A much bigger clone sits one base away, suggesting this may be a read error. This chain uses TRBV7-9 with TRBJ1-3; D is unclear. CDR3 length equals 15 residues. Per germline, CDR1 SEHNR and CDR2 FQNEAQ (reference sequence). V lost 7 bases, J lost 0 bases, and 13 bases lay in between. The CDR3 coding sequence is TGTGCCAGCACCCGAAGAGTGGGCTCTGGAAACACCATATATTTT. Protein product: CASTRRVGSGNTIYF.

This clonotype showed up just a few times. The chain combines TRBV2 with TRBJ2-1, with 10 positions matching TRBD1. Germline CDR1 is SNHLY and CDR2 is FYNNEI. There are 15 residues in the CDR3. The V segment lost 6 bases and the J segment 4 bases; nucleotides outside the gene matches: 6. Written as DNA, the CDR3 is TGTGCCAGCAGATCGGACAGGGGGATATACAATGAGCAGTTCTTC. Translated: CASRSDRGIYNEQFF.

This chain connects TRBV6-5 to TRBJ1-1; TRBD1 matches at 7 bases. Per germline, CDR1 MNHEY and CDR2 SVGAGI. V lost 7 bases, J lost 8 bases, and 4 bases stayed unmatched. The CDR3 spans 11 residues. CDR3 region: CASNLQGEAFF. The CDR3 region has the DNA TGTGCCAGCAACTTACAGGGGGAAGCTTTCTTT.

This chain joins TRBV24-1 and TRBJ2-1; D gene unclear. CDR1 is KGHDR, CDR2 SFDVKD, per germline. V was clipped by 0 bases and J by 3 bases, with 11 bases between them. This CDR3 has 16 residues. The DNA for the CDR3 is TGTGCCACCAGTGATTTGAACACACTCGGCTACAATGAGCAGTTCTTC. It yields the protein CATSDLNTLGYNEQFF.

This clonotype was observed a few times. The chain uses TRBV5-5 and TRBJ2-5; 7 bases map to TRBD2. The length of the CDR3 is 14 residues. J gave up 11 bases and V 4 bases, and 14 bases lay outside the gene matches. CDR1 SGHKS and CDR2 YYEKEE come from the germline V gene (reference sequence). The CDR3, as DNA: TGTGCCAGCAGCCTGGGGGTGCGGGAGCCCGCACAGTACTTC. Encoded protein: CASSLGVREPAQYF.

In its sample, this clonotype was seen once. With a much larger clone just one base away, this may be a read error. The chain employs TRBV20-1 and TRBJ2-5; weak D call: TRBD2 (5 bases). The V end lost 6 bases, the J end lost 2 bases, and 22 bases lay between the germline ends. Germline V gene data show CDR1 as DFQATT and CDR2 as SNEGSKA (reference sequence). There are 16 residues in the CDR3. CDR3 sequence: CSARSVGILFQETQYF. The CDR3 DNA reads TGCAGTGCCCGGAGCGTCGGGATCCTATTTCAAGAGACCCAGTACTTC.

The chain is built from TRBV11-3 and TRBJ2-7; TRBD2 might be the D (5 bases). The V end lost 1 base, the J end lost 5 bases, and 18 bases lay between the germline ends. Germline V gene lookup returns CDR1 SGHNT and CDR2 YENEEA. The CDR3 length is 16 residues. CDR3 sequence (DNA): TGTGCCAGCAGCTTAGGGGTCGGGGTCGGGCGCGACGAGCAGTACGTC. It translates to CASSLGVGVGRDEQYV.

This clonotype was observed many times. J is TRBJ2-6 and V is TRBV27; TRBD1 agrees at 11 bases. Per the germline V gene, CDR1 is MNHEY and CDR2 is SMNVEV (reference sequence). CDR3 length: 19 amino acids. Trimming took 5 bases from V and 0 from J; bases not matched to a gene: 9. CDR3 DNA sequence: TGTGCCAGCAGTGCCGGAACCGGGACAGGGGGCTCTGGGGCCAACGTCCTGACTTTC. Its protein product is CASSAGTGTGGSGANVLTF.